Detailed here is one T cell receptor beta chain. What it binds is unknown. UMI-tagged 5'RACE template switching yielded the TCR beta cDNA. One entry per CDR3 protein, without DNA, is what TCRdb gives after re-calling the 5' RACE reads. The sample is made up of under 600,000 distinct CDR3 sequences, and the top ten hold under 1.5% of it. The data belong to a study of T cells expressing NK-cell markers. On the study more broadly: Sorted CD3+CD56+NKG2C+, CD3+CD56+NKG2C- and CD3+CD56-NKG2C+ T cells provided the TCR beta repertoires. Sequenced donors, eight in total, included seven who were HCMV-seropositive and one who was seronegative. The study, taken as a whole, reports: In several donors, dominant clonotypes made up about 28.3-65% of CD3+CD56-NKG2C+ cells.

CDR1 is DFQATT and CDR2 is SNEGSKA in the germline V gene (reference sequence). There are 14 residues in the CDR3. The chain joins TRBV20-1 to TRBJ2-1. The TCR comes from a woman between 45 and 65 years old in good health. The specimen was blood T cells: a sorted CD56 or NKG2C T cell subset, CD4+ or CD8+ T cells, or bulk PBMC T cells (not recorded which). The CDR3 loop is CSAIRGSSYNEQFF.